The 18 T cell receptor beta chains in this list originate from one sample, sequenced in a study of control samples from healthy donors and cancer patients (dated by TCRdb to the early 2020s). To prepare the library, the immunoSEQ multiplex PCR assay was applied. Imported from immuneACCESS, the table was reduced by TCRdb to in-frame sequences with V and J called. These copies leave out some clones; in studies compared against another copy, an unresolved V gene accounts for under half, and the cause of the remainder is not known. This sample is represented by under 100,000 clones; 85% to 90% of them were singletons. The ten largest clonotypes hold roughly a tenth of the sample. The sample was PBMCs. Receptors originate from a woman between 50 and 59 years old with colorectal cancer.

The chain is built from TRBV7-2 and TRBJ2-2, with TRBD2 as a possible D gene (5 bases). The CDR3 covers 14 residues. Germline V CDR1 and CDR2: SGHTA, FQGNSA. V lost 3 bases, J lost 8 bases, and 13 bases lay in between. CDR3 loop: CASSFIGVEGELFF. The CDR3 DNA reads TGTGCCAGCAGCTTCATCGGGGTGGAGGGGGAGCTGTTTTTT.

V and J are TRBV6-5 and TRBJ2-7, with TRBD1 matching over 9 bases. The CDR3 has 14 residues. V dropped 6 bases and J dropped 5; count of bases not matched to a gene: 8. Germline values: CDR1 MNHEY, CDR2 SVGAGI. Here the CDR3 reads CASSKGDRDHEQYV. As DNA, the CDR3 is TGTGCCAGCAGCAAAGGGGACAGGGACCACGAGCAGTACGTC.

The chain couples TRBV6-2 or TRBV6-3 to TRBJ2-1, with 9 nucleotides matching TRBD2. V gave up 2 bases and J gave up 8 bases; unmatched junction bases: 10. Germline lookup yields CDR1 MNHEY and CDR2 SVGEGT. The CDR3 is made up of 16 amino acids. This CDR3 reads CASSYARTSASDEQFF. The CDR3 coding sequence is TGTGCCAGCAGTTACGCGCGGACTAGCGCCTCGGATGAGCAGTTCTTC.

V usage is TRBV10-2 and J usage is TRBJ2-5; the match to TRBD2 covers 7 bases. Germline V gene lookup returns CDR1 WSHSY and CDR2 SAAADI. Trimming took 7 bases from V and 3 from J; bases not matched to a gene: 5. The CDR3 spans 13 residues. CDR3 nucleotide sequence: TGCGCCAGCAATTCCGGGGGGAAAGAGACCCAGTACTTC. Its translation is CASNSGGKETQYF.

This rearrangement joins TRBV11-1 to TRBJ1-6, with no clear D. V lost 0 bases and J lost 6, with 6 bases in between. Per germline, CDR1 SGHAT and CDR2 FQDESV (reference sequence). This CDR3 spans 14 amino acids. Here the CDR3 DNA reads TGTGCCAGCAGCTTAGCGTCGGTTAATTCACCCCTCCACTTT. Its translation: CASSLASVNSPLHF.

The V gene is TRBV9, the J gene TRBJ2-5; TRBD1 aligns across 8 bases. CDR1 and CDR2 (germline): SGDLS, YYNGEE. The CDR3 has 16 residues. V was pared by 4 bases and J by 2 bases, with 10 bases of the junction left unmatched. In nucleotides, the CDR3 is TGTGCCAGCAGCCCCCGACAGGGGAGAGGTCAAGAGACCCAGTACTTC. Translation: CASSPRQGRGQETQYF.

The V gene is TRBV9, the J gene TRBJ1-2, with a tentative D call TRBD1 (6 bases). The V gene lost 4 bases and the J gene lost 4 bases, with 14 bases spanning the gap. The CDR3 has 14 amino acids. Per the germline V gene, CDR1 is SGDLS and CDR2 is YYNGEE. The CDR3 coding sequence is TGTGCCAGCAGCATTGGGGGGGCAGTCTATGGCTACACCTTC. This translates into CASSIGGAVYGYTF.

The gene calls are TRBV10-3 and TRBJ1-5, with a possible D match to TRBD1 (6 bases). The CDR3 is 13 amino acids. V was trimmed by 10 bases and J by 4 bases, leaving 14 bases between them. The germline V gene encodes CDR1 ENHRY and CDR2 SYGVKD. DNA for the CDR3: TGTGCCACCTCCCTAGGGGGTAATCAGCCCCAGCATTTT. Amino acids: CATSLGGNQPQHF.

The V call is TRBV2, the J call TRBJ2-7; 7 positions agree with TRBD1. From germline, CDR1 is SNHLY and CDR2 FYNNEI. The ends lost 1 base at V and 9 bases at J; junction bases unmatched: 9. This CDR3 spans 14 amino acids. CDR3 in amino acids: CASSEGIGGGPQYV. The CDR3 region has the DNA TGTGCCAGCAGTGAAGGTATAGGGGGCGGCCCGCAGTACGTC.

The chain employs TRBV6-2 or TRBV6-3 and TRBJ1-6; D is uncertain. Trimming shortened V by 2 bases and J by 6 bases, and 11 bases separated the two germline ends. This CDR3 spans 15 amino acids. The germline gives CDR1 MNHEY, CDR2 SVGEGT. For the CDR3, the DNA is TGTGCCAGCAGTTACGAAGGGATCGGTAATTCACCCCTCCACTTT. Encoded protein: CASSYEGIGNSPLHF.

The chain uses TRBV19 and TRBJ1-1; no clear D. CDR3 length equals 15 residues. The ends were cut back, 3 bases at V and 2 bases at J, with 13 bases in the middle. Germline CDR1 is LNHDA and CDR2 is SQIVND (reference sequence). The CDR3 here is CASSIRRTGNTEAFF. CDR3 nucleotide sequence: TGTGCCAGTAGTATCCGGCGGACTGGTAACACTGAAGCTTTCTTT. The variable domain in full, with the rest retrieved from reference TRBV19 and TRBJ1-1, is DGGITQSPKYLFRKEGQNVTLSCEQNLNHDAMYWYRQDPGQGLRLIYYSQIVNDFQKGDIAEGYSVSREKKESFPLTVTSAQKNPTAFYLCASSIRRTGNTEAFFGQGTRLTVV.

In DNA form, the CDR3 reads TGTGCCAGCAGTTACACAGGGGTCGGTCAGCCCCAGCATTTT. This gives the protein CASSYTGVGQPQHF. J is TRBJ1-5 and V is TRBV6-2 or TRBV6-3; TRBD1 matches 7 bases. CDR3 size: 14 residues. Trimming cost V 2 bases and J 6 bases; bases outside gene matches: 4. In germline, CDR1 is MNHEY, CDR2 SVGEGT.

The V call is TRBV7-2, the J call TRBJ1-4; D is unresolved. This CDR3 comprises 15 residues. CDR1 SGHTA and CDR2 FQGNSA come from the germline V gene. V shed 4 bases and J shed 0 bases, with 9 bases lying between them. The CDR3 sequence is CASSWIASTNEKLFF. The CDR3, as DNA: TGTGCCAGCAGCTGGATAGCCTCAACTAATGAAAAACTGTTTTTT.

This chain links TRBV28 with TRBJ2-3; D perhaps matches TRBD2 (6 bases). Germline V gives CDR1 MDHEN, CDR2 SYDVKM. The CDR3 runs to 16 residues. The V gene lost 1 base and the J gene lost 5 bases, with 16 bases spanning the gap. DNA of the CDR3: TGTGCCAGCAGTTTATCGTCGGGGGAGGTTCAAGATACGCAGTATTTT. It is translated as CASSLSSGEVQDTQYF.

This clone was counted once. The rearrangement joins TRBV19 to TRBJ1-6; TRBD1 aligns across 10 bases. Losses at the gene ends were 6 bases for V and 10 bases for J; bases not matched to a gene: 3. The CDR3 covers 13 residues. Germline V CDR1 and CDR2: LNHDA, SQIVND (reference sequence). The chain's CDR3 is CASRGTGVSPLHF. The CDR3 DNA reads as TGTGCCAGTAGGGGGACAGGGGTGTCACCCCTCCACTTT. Drawing the rest from reference TRBV19 and TRBJ1-6, the complete variable domain is DGGITQSPKYLFRKEGQNVTLSCEQNLNHDAMYWYRQDPGQGLRLIYYSQIVNDFQKGDIAEGYSVSREKKESFPLTVTSAQKNPTAFYLCASRGTGVSPLHFGNGTRLTVT.

The rearrangement joins TRBV3-1 (or the pseudogene TRBV3-2) to TRBJ1-2; 7 bases fit TRBD1. The CDR3 consists of 16 residues. Germline V gives CDR1 LGHDT, CDR2 YNNKEL (reference sequence). Unmatched junction bases numbered 12, after V lost 2 bases and J lost 6 bases. The CDR3 DNA follows: TGTGCCAGCAGCCAACTGCCTGCAGGGGGGGTACATGGCTACACCTTC. It codes for CASSQLPAGGVHGYTF.

The gene calls are TRBV28 and TRBJ1-4, with TRBD1 matching 7 bases. With 7 bases clipped from V and 10 bases from J, the junction kept 9 bases outside the gene matches. Germline lookup yields CDR1 MDHEN and CDR2 SYDVKM. The CDR3 spans 13 residues. CDR3 sequence (DNA): TGTGCCAGCACACCACAGGGGCGCGTAAAACTGTTTTTT. Translation: CASTPQGRVKLFF.

V gene TRBV2 combines with J gene TRBJ2-5; TRBD2 aligns across 12 bases. V lost 0 bases, J lost 0 bases, and 2 bases stayed unmatched. Germline V gene lookup returns CDR1 SNHLY and CDR2 FYNNEI. The CDR3 covers 17 residues. The CDR3 loop is CASSEALAGGNQETQYF. Written as DNA, the CDR3 is TGTGCCAGCAGTGAAGCACTAGCGGGGGGTAACCAAGAGACCCAGTACTTC. The entire variable domain, with the rest obtained from reference TRBV2 and TRBJ2-5, is as follows: EPEVTQTPSHQVTQMGQEVILRCVPISNHLYFYWYRQILGQKVEFLVSFYNNEISEKSEIFDDQFSVERPDGSNFTLKIRSTKLEDSAMYFCASSEALAGGNQETQYFGPGTRLLVL.